This passage covers 27 T cell receptor beta chains from one sample sequenced in a study of TIL therapy for anti-PD-1-resistant metastatic lung cancer. The time point denotes: pre-treatment sample, taken before nivolumab and TIL therapy. Pleural nodules or supraclavicular lymph nodes made up most of the excised metastases sampled. Sequencing used immunoSEQ v3. The method was immunoSEQ multiplex PCR; TCRdb's version includes in-frame clones alone and lacks a portion of them. The data show about 95,000 clones, 55% to 75% seen once. This specimen was tumor tissue, taken at baseline. Receptor source: a person between 30 and 80 years old with non-small cell lung cancer.

Details on this clone: The junction does not match germline at one end; this may be a read error. Other nucleotide sequences from this sample produce the same CDR3. This chain connects TRBV7-7 to TRBJ2-5; D is perhaps TRBD1 or TRBD2 (6 bases each). CDR3 size: 15 residues. Germline assignment: CDR1 SSHAT and CDR2 FNYEAQ (reference sequence). The CDR3 coding sequence is TGTGCTAGCAGCTTAGCCGGGGGCAGGCAAGAGACCCAGTACTTC. Residues: CASSLAGGRQETQYF.

The chain joins TRBV9 to TRBJ1-2; D is perhaps TRBD1 (5 bases). CDR3 length: 14 residues. With 2 bases removed from V and 8 bases from J, the gap between germline ends came to 16 bases. Germline V gene data show CDR1 as SGDLS and CDR2 as YYNGEE. This chain's CDR3 is CASSVTTGPGGYTF. CDR3 DNA sequence: TGTGCCAGCAGCGTCACAACAGGACCCGGAGGCTACACCTTC. The full variable domain, its missing parts supplied by reference TRBV9 and TRBJ1-2, is DSGVTQTPKHLITATGQRVTLRCSPRSGDLSVYWYQQSLDQGLQFLIQYYNGEERAKGNILERFSAQQFPDLHSELNLSSLELGDSALYFCASSVTTGPGGYTFGSGTRLTVV.

Ten or more counts support this clone. One junction end does not reproduce the germline sequence, and a read error may be involved. The V and J genes are TRBV20-1 and TRBJ1-5; D uncertain. Per the germline V gene, CDR1 is DFQATT and CDR2 is SNEGSKA (reference sequence). The CDR3 totals 12 residues. CDR3 residues: CRASMGNQPQHF. CDR3 DNA sequence: TGCAGAGCTAGTATGGGAAATCAGCCCCAGCATTTT.

The V call is TRBV7-9, the J call TRBJ2-1, with 8 nucleotides matching TRBD2. The CDR3 contains 12 residues. Germline V gene data show CDR1 as SEHNR and CDR2 as FQNEAQ (reference sequence). V dropped 11 bases and J dropped 3; count of bases not matched to a gene: 3. DNA for the CDR3: TGTGCCTCGGGAGGGGACTACAATGAGCAGTTCTTC. It encodes CASGGDYNEQFF.

The rearrangement joins TRBV7-9 to TRBJ2-7; 8 bases agree with TRBD2. The length of the CDR3 is 14 residues. V dropped 5 bases and J dropped 3; count of bases not matched to a gene: 6. Germline V gene lookup returns CDR1 SEHNR and CDR2 FQNEAQ (reference sequence). The CDR3 bases are TGTGCCAGCAGCGGGGGACTAGGGGTCTACGAGCAGTACTTC. Translated, it gives CASSGGLGVYEQYF.

The chain carries TRBV3-1 (or the pseudogene TRBV3-2) and TRBJ2-7, with no clear D. The germline V and J ends were trimmed by 1 base and 3 bases, with 4 bases remaining between them. Germline V gene data show CDR1 as LGHDT and CDR2 as YNNKEL (reference sequence). CDR3 length: 12 amino acids. CDR3 sequence: CASSQARYEQYF. The DNA for the CDR3 is TGTGCCAGCAGCCAAGCCCGCTACGAGCAGTACTTC.

The chain uses TRBV11-2 and TRBJ1-5, with D unresolved. There are 13 residues in the CDR3. Germline assignment: CDR1 SGHAT and CDR2 FQNNGV. V lost 2 bases, J lost 4 bases, and 6 bases lay in between. Here the CDR3 reads CASSLSQNQPQHF. CDR3 coding DNA: TGTGCCAGCAGCTTAAGTCAAAATCAGCCCCAGCATTTT.

This clone was seen only once. The CDR3 spells CASSLASLSYGEQFF. Written as DNA, the CDR3 is TGTGCCAGCAGCTTAGCTTCGCTGTCCTATGGTGAGCAGTTCTTC. J is TRBJ2-1 and V is TRBV7-9; D gene uncertain. The V gene's germline CDR1 is SEHNR and CDR2 FQNEAQ (reference sequence). The CDR3 has 15 amino acids. Trimming shortened V by 0 bases and J by 9 bases, and 15 bases separated the two germline ends.

The J gene is TRBJ1-2, the V gene TRBV5-6; weak D call: TRBD1 (5 bases). Between the trimmed V and J ends, which lost 4 bases and 4 bases, there was a span of 14 bases. CDR3 size: 14 residues. CDR1 and CDR2 (germline): SGHDT, YYEEEE. This CDR3 reads CASSRKGAGYGYTF. The CDR3 nucleotides are TGTGCCAGCAGCCGAAAAGGGGCCGGCTATGGCTACACCTTC.

J is TRBJ1-2 and V is TRBV28; D gene ambiguous. Trimming shortened V by 2 bases and J by 4 bases, and 8 bases separated the two germline ends. The CDR3 extends over 13 amino acids. Germline values: CDR1 MDHEN, CDR2 SYDVKM. DNA of the CDR3: TGTGCCAGCAGTTTAAGGGTCGGCTATGGCTACACCTTC. This codes for CASSLRVGYGYTF.

The chain is built from TRBV7-9 and TRBJ2-1, with a weak D call TRBD2 (6 bases). Germline V gene lookup returns CDR1 SEHNR and CDR2 FQNEAQ (reference sequence). CDR3 length equals 14 residues. Trimming cost V 7 bases and J 6 bases, with 16 bases left between them. In DNA, the CDR3 is TGTGCCAGCACCAAGACTAGTACTGGCAATGAGCAGTTCTTC. Protein product: CASTKTSTGNEQFF.

This chain joins TRBV5-1 and TRBJ2-3; TRBD2 might be the D (7 bases). The CDR3 has 18 residues. Trimming shortened V by 0 bases and J by 0 bases, and 17 bases separated the two germline ends. Per germline, CDR1 SGHRS and CDR2 YFSETQ. CDR3 sequence reads: CASSLVAGAATSTDTQYF. CDR3 in DNA: TGCGCCAGCAGCTTGGTCGCGGGGGCGGCCACTAGCACAGATACGCAGTATTTT.

The genes are TRBV7-2 and TRBJ2-7; D unclear. This CDR3 is built from 13 residues. CDR1 and CDR2 from the germline V gene are SGHTA and FQGNSA. V lost 3 bases and J 0 bases, leaving 6 bases between the germline ends. The CDR3 DNA is TGTGCCAGCAGCTTGAGCCGCTCCTACGAGCAGTACTTC. Amino acids: CASSLSRSYEQYF. Full variable domain (remainder filled in from reference TRBV7-2 and TRBJ2-7): GAGVSQSPSNKVTEKGKDVELRCDPISGHTALYWYRQSLGQGLEFLIYFQGNSAPDKSGLPSDRFSAERTGGSVSTLTIQRTQQEDSAVYLCASSLSRSYEQYFGPGTRLTVT.

V gene TRBV15 combines with J gene TRBJ2-1, with TRBD2 identical over 13 bases. V gave up 0 bases and J gave up 7 bases; unmatched junction bases: 6. Germline lookup yields CDR1 LNHNV and CDR2 YYDKDF (reference sequence). The CDR3 totals 17 residues. CDR3 residues: CATSREKLAGGQNEQFF. For the CDR3, the DNA is TGTGCCACCAGCAGAGAGAAACTAGCGGGGGGGCAAAATGAGCAGTTCTTC.

The chain is built from TRBV20-1 and TRBJ2-5; TRBD1 aligns across 10 bases. With 3 bases clipped from V and 5 bases from J, the junction kept 12 bases outside the gene matches. The CDR3 sequence is 16 residues long. CDR1 DFQATT and CDR2 SNEGSKA come from the germline V gene (reference sequence). The CDR3 sequence is CSASYDWDRGQETQYF. CDR3 DNA: TGCAGTGCTAGTTACGATTGGGACAGGGGACAGGAGACCCAGTACTTC.

This rearrangement joins TRBV4-2 to TRBJ2-1; the D gene is possibly TRBD2 (6 bases). CDR3 length equals 15 residues. V was pared by 1 base and J by 3 bases, with 10 bases between. Germline V gene lookup returns CDR1 LGHNA and CDR2 YNFKEQ. This chain's CDR3 is CASSQAVAVYNEQFF. The CDR3 region has the DNA TGTGCCAGCAGCCAAGCCGTAGCGGTCTACAATGAGCAGTTCTTC.

The chain is built from TRBV29-1 and TRBJ2-7; TRBD1 aligns across 9 bases. The trim removed 6 bases at V and 3 bases at J, leaving 3 bases unmatched. The CDR3 extends over 12 amino acids. CDR1 and CDR2 from the germline V gene are SQVTM and ANQGSEA. CDR3 residues: CSVGTGIYEQYF. CDR3 bases: TGCAGCGTCGGGACAGGGATCTACGAGCAGTACTTC.

J is TRBJ1-4 and V is TRBV11-2; D not certain. The CDR3 has 14 residues. Germline CDR1 SGHAT, CDR2 FQNNGV. Deletions cut 2 bases from V and 7 bases from J, with 11 bases between. CDR3 nucleotide sequence: TGTGCCAGCAGCTTACACAGTCCAGGTGAAAAACTGTTTTTT. Protein product: CASSLHSPGEKLFF. Drawing the rest from reference TRBV11-2 and TRBJ1-4, the complete variable domain is EAGVAQSPRYKIIEKRQSVAFWCNPISGHATLYWYQQILGQGPKLLIQFQNNGVVDDSQLPKDRFSAERLKGVDSTLKIQPAKLEDSAVYLCASSLHSPGEKLFFGSGTQLSVL.

The chain carries TRBV27 and TRBJ2-1, with D perhaps being TRBD1 or TRBD2 (6 bases each). Germline loops: CDR1 MNHEY, CDR2 SMNVEV (reference sequence). Trimming took off 3 bases at V and 4 bases at J, with 13 bases between the two ends. The CDR3 runs 15 residues. The DNA of the CDR3 is TGTGCCAGCAGTTTTCCAGGGGCGGGATACAATGAGCAGTTCTTC. Amino acids: CASSFPGAGYNEQFF.

This clone was observed a handful of times. The gene calls are TRBV6-2 or TRBV6-3 and TRBJ2-2; D call uncertain. V was pared by 4 bases and J by 6 bases, with 15 bases between. The CDR3 is 15 residues long. Per germline, CDR1 MNHEY and CDR2 SVGEGT. The CDR3 bases are TGTGCCAGCAGTTTGATTCCGGTAGGCTCCGGGGAGCTGTTTTTT. Its translation: CASSLIPVGSGELFF.

This clone came up many times. The genes are TRBV21-1 and TRBJ1-6; TRBD1 was called by the table and not checked on the DNA. TRBV21-1 is assigned pseudogene status. The CDR3 runs to 16 residues. DNA of the CDR3: TGTGCCGGCCGGGTGACAGGGGGCTCCTATAATTCACCCCTCCACTTT. Translated, it gives CAGRVTGGSYNSPLHF.

The chain has TRBV7-9 and TRBJ1-5, with a possible D match to TRBD1 (5 bases). Germline V gene lookup returns CDR1 SEHNR and CDR2 FQNEAQ (reference sequence). V lost 1 base to trimming and J lost 7 bases, with 11 bases between them. The CDR3 has 14 residues. The CDR3 DNA is TGTGCCAGCAGCTTAGGAAGGGGCGCCCAGCCCCAGCATTTT. This gives the protein CASSLGRGAQPQHF.

The table lists this clone with a count of one. The chain recombines TRBV4-1 with TRBJ2-3, with 9 bases lining up with TRBD2. CDR1 MGHRA and CDR2 YSYEKL come from the germline V gene. The V segment lost 4 bases and the J segment 5 bases; nucleotides outside the gene matches: 7. The CDR3 has 15 amino acids. DNA of the CDR3: TGCGCCAGCAGCCGGGTAGCGGGGGCAGGAGATACGCAGTATTTT. Protein sequence: CASSRVAGAGDTQYF.

V and J are TRBV7-3 and TRBJ1-1; 9 nucleotides align to TRBD1. CDR1 and CDR2 from the germline V gene are SGHTA and FQGTGA. The V and J ends lost 5 bases and 5 bases, in that order; junction bases with no gene match: 3. The CDR3 is 13 residues long. DNA of the CDR3: TGTGCCAGCAGCCCGACAGGGGGGACTGAAGCTTTCTTT. Its protein is CASSPTGGTEAFF.

The V call is TRBV29-1, the J call TRBJ2-1, with 10 bases aligning to TRBD2. The V gene end was trimmed by 1 base and the J gene end by 3 bases; junction bases not matched to a gene: 6. The germline CDR1 and CDR2 sequences are SQVTM and ANQGSEA. The CDR3 totals 16 residues. CDR3 sequence: CSVEGLAGGRYNEQFF. The DNA of the CDR3 is TGCAGCGTTGAAGGGTTAGCGGGAGGACGCTACAATGAGCAGTTCTTC.

V gene TRBV7-6 combines with J gene TRBJ2-7; 9 bases match TRBD1. V gave up 5 bases and J gave up 5 bases; unmatched junction bases: 7. The CDR3 totals 14 residues. CDR1 is SGHVS and CDR2 is FNYEAQ in the germline V gene. CDR3 amino acids: CASSRGTGNHEQYF. Here the CDR3 DNA reads TGTGCCAGCAGCCGGGGGACAGGGAACCACGAGCAGTACTTC.

V is TRBV30 and J is TRBJ2-1; D may be TRBD1 (6 bases). The length of the CDR3 is 14 residues. V was trimmed by 1 base and J by 1 base, leaving 8 bases between them. The V gene's germline CDR1 is GTSNPN and CDR2 SVGIG (reference sequence). CDR3 loop: CAWSETGSYNEQFF. The DNA of the CDR3 is TGTGCCTGGAGTGAGACAGGTTCCTACAATGAGCAGTTCTTC.